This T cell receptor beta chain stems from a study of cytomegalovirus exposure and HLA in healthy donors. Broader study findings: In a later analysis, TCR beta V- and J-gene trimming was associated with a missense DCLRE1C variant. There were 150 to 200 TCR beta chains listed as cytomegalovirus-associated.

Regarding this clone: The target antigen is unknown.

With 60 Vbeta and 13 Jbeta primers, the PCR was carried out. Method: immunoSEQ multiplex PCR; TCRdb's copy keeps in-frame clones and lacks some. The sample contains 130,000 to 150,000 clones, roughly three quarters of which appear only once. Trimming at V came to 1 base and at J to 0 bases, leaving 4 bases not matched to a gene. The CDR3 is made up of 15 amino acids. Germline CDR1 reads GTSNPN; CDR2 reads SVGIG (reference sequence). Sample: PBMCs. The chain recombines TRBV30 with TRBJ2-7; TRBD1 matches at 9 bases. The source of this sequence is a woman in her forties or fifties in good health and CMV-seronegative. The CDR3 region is CAWSGGQGLSYEQYF. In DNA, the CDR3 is TGTGCCTGGAGTGGAGGACAGGGGCTCTCCTACGAGCAGTACTTC.